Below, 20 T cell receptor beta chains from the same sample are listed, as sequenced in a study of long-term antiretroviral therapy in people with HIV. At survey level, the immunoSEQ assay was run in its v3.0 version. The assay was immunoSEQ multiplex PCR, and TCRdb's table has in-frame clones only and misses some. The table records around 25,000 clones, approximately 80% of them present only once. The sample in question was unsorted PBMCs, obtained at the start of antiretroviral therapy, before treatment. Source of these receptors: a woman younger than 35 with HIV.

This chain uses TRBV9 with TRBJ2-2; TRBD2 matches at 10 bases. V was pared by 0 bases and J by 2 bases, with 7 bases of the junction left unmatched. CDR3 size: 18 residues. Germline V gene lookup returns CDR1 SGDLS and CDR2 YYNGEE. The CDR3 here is CASSVGLAGASNTGELFF. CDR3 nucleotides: TGTGCCAGCAGCGTAGGTCTAGCGGGGGCCTCAAACACCGGGGAGCTGTTTTTT.

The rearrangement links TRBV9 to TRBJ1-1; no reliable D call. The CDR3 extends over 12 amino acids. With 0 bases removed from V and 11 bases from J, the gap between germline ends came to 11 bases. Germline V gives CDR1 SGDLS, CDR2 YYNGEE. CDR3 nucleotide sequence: TGTGCCAGCAGCGTAGCAAGTGGAAAGGCTTTCTTT. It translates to CASSVASGKAFF.

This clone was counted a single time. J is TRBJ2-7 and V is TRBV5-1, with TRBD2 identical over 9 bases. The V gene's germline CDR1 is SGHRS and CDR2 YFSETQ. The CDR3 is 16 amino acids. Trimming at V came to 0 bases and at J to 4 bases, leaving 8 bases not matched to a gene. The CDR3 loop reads CASSLEVAGDQYEQYF. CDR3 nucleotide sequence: TGCGCCAGCAGCTTGGAAGTAGCGGGGGATCAATACGAGCAGTACTTC.

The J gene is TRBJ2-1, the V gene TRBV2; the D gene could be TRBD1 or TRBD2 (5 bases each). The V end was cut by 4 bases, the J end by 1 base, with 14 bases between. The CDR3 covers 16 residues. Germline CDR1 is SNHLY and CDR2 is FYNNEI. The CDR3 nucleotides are TGTGCCAGCAGTGGCCGGGACCCCGGATCCTACAATGAGCAGTTCTTC. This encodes CASSGRDPGSYNEQFF.

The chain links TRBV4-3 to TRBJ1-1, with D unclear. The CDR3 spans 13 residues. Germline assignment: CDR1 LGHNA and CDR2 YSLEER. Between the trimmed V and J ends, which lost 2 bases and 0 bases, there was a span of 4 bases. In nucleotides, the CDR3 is TGCGCCAGCAGCCAACACCTGAACACTGAAGCTTTCTTT. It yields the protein CASSQHLNTEAFF.

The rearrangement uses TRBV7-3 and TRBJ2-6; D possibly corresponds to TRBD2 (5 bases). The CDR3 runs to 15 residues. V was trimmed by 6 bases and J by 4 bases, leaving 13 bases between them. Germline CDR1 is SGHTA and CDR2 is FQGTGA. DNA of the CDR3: TGTGCCAGCAGGCAAACAGCGGAGGGGGCCAACGTCCTGACTTTC. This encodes CASRQTAEGANVLTF.

CDR3 sequence reads: CASSLAPAGNTIYF. In DNA form, the CDR3 reads TGTGCCAGCAGCTTAGCTCCGGCTGGAAACACCATATATTTT. The chain has TRBV11-2 and TRBJ1-3, with no clear D. Germline CDR1 reads SGHAT; CDR2 reads FQNNGV. The CDR3 consists of 14 residues. V gave up 1 base and J gave up 2 bases, with 6 bases separating them. The full variable domain, completed using reference TRBV11-2 and TRBJ1-3, is EAGVAQSPRYKIIEKRQSVAFWCNPISGHATLYWYQQILGQGPKLLIQFQNNGVVDDSQLPKDRFSAERLKGVDSTLKIQPAKLEDSAVYLCASSLAPAGNTIYFGEGSWLTVV.

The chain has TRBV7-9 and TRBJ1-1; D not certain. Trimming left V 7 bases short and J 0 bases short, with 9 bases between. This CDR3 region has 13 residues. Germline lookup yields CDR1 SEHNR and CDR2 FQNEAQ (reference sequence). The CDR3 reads CASTLRMNTEAFF. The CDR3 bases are TGTGCCAGCACCTTGCGGATGAACACTGAAGCTTTCTTT.

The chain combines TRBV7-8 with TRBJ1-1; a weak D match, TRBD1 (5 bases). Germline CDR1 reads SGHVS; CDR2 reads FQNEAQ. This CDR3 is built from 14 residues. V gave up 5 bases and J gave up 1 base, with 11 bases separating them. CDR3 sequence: CASSAFGQNTEAFF. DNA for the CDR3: TGTGCCAGCAGCGCCTTCGGACAGAACACTGAAGCTTTCTTT.

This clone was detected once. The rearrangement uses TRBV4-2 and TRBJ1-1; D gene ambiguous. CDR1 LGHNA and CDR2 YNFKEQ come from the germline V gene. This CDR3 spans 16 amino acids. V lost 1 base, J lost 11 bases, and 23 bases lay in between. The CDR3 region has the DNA TGTGCCAGCAGCCAAGGAATCGAAGACTGGTCTTTCAAGGCTTTCTTT. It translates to CASSQGIEDWSFKAFF.

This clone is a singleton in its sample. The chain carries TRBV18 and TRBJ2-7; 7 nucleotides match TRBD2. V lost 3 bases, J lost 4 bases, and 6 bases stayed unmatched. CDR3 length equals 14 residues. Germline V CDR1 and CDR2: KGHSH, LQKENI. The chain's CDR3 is CASSPELAKYEQYF. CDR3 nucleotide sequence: TGTGCCAGCTCACCCGAACTAGCGAAATACGAGCAGTACTTC.

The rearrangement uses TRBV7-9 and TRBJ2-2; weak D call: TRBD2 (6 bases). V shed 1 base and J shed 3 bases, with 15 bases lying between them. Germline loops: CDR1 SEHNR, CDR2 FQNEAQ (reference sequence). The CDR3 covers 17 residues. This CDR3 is CASSLGGPLADTGELFF. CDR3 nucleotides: TGTGCCAGCAGCTTAGGCGGACCCTTAGCGGACACCGGGGAGCTGTTTTTT.

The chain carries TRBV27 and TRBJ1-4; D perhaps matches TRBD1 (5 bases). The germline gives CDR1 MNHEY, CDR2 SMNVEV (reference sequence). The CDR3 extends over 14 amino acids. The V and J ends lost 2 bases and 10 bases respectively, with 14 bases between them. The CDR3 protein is CASSLRTPGGKLFF. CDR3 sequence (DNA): TGTGCCAGCAGTTTAAGGACGCCCGGGGGAAAACTGTTTTTT. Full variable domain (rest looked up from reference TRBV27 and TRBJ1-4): EAQVTQNPRYLITVTGKKLTVTCSQNMNHEYMSWYRQDPGLGLRQIYYSMNVEVTDKGDVPEGYKVSRKEKRNFPLILESPSPNQTSLYFCASSLRTPGGKLFFGSGTQLSVL.

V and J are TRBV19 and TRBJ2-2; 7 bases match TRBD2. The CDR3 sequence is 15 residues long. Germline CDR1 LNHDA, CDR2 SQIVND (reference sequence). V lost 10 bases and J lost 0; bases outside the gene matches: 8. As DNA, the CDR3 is TGTGCCATCGGACCAGCGGGGACGAACACCGGGGAGCTGTTTTTT. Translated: CAIGPAGTNTGELFF.

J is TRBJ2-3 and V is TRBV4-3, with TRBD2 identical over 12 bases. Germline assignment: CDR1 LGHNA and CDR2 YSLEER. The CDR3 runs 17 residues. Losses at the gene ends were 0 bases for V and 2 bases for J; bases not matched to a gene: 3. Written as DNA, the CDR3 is TGCGCCAGCAGCCAAGATCTAGCGGGGGGGTTCACAGATACGCAGTATTTT. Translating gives CASSQDLAGGFTDTQYF.

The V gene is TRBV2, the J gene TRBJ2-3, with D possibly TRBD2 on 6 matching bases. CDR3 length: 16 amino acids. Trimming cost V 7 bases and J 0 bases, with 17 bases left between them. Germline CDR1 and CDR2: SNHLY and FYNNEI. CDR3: CASTGSRETSTDTQYF. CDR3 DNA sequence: TGTGCCAGCACCGGGTCTCGGGAGACTAGCACAGATACGCAGTATTTT.

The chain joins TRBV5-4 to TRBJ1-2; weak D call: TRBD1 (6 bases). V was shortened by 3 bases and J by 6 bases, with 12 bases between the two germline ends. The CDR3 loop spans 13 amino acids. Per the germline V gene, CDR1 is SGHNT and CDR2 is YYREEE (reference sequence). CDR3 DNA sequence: TGTGCCAGCAGCTCGACAGGAAAGGATGGCTACACCTTC. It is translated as CASSSTGKDGYTF.

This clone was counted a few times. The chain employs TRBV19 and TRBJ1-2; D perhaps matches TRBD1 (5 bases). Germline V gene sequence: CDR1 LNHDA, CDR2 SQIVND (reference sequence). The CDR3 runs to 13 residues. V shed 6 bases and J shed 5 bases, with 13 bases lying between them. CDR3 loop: CASRRDVDYGYTF. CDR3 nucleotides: TGTGCCAGTAGACGGGACGTAGATTATGGCTACACCTTC.

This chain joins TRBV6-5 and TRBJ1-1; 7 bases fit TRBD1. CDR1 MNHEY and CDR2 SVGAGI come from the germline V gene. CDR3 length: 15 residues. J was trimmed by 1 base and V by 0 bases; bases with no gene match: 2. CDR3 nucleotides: TGTGCCAGCAGTTACTCGAACAGGGGGAACACTGAAGCTTTCTTT. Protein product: CASSYSNRGNTEAFF.

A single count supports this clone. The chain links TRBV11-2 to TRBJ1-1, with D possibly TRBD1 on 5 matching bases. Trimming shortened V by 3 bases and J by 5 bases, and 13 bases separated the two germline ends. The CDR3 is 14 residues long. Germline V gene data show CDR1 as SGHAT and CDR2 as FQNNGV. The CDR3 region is CASSFGAKGTEAFF. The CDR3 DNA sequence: TGTGCCAGCAGCTTCGGGGCGAAGGGGACTGAAGCTTTCTTT.